The T cell receptor beta chain described here comes from a study of PD-1 and CTLA-4 blockade in melanoma. Repertoires were generated with immunoSEQ multiplex PCR, while TCRdb's copy carries only in-frame clones and drops some. The table lists approximately 33,000 clones, more than 85% of them singletons. The CDR3 is made up of 13 amino acids. The ends were cut back, 10 bases at V and 3 bases at J, with 15 bases in the middle. Germline V lookup: CDR1 MNHEY, CDR2 SMNVEV (reference sequence). The sample was CD8+ T cells from peripheral blood, taken from a patient given anti-PD-1 treatment. The sequence was collected from a human donor with melanoma. The chain links TRBV27 to TRBJ1-1; D might be TRBD1 (5 bases). CDR3: CAIGRGSYTEAFF. CDR3 DNA: TGTGCCATCGGGCGGGGGTCTTACACTGAAGCTTTCTTT.